The clone carrying this TCR beta chain was seen ten or more times. Its matching antigen is unknown. The CDR3 is 17 residues long. Germline V gene data show CDR1 as SGHRS and CDR2 as YFSETQ. Trimming removed 4 bases at V and 1 base at J, with 17 bases between. The data are from a study of regulatory T cells in long-lasting Graves disease. Across the study: The study counted Graves' disease as persistent given over 5 years of antithyroid drugs and positive TSH receptor antibodies. Whole-study findings and limits: Segments TRBV28, TRBJ1-2 and TRBJ2-5 showed preferential usage in persistent disease. Limited sample numbers may have lowered accuracy. Examination was confined to peripheral blood, excluding thyroid tissue.

Time point specified: persistent/refractory GD, antithyroid drugs over 5 years with positive TRAb. RNA extracted from PBMCs served as the sequencing template. Building of the TCR beta libraries involved iRepertoire HTBI primers and Arm-PCR of CDR3 regions. TCRdb re-derived calls from the multiplex PCR reads in MiXCR, one entry per CDR3 protein. The sample consists of roughly 450,000 distinct CDR3 sequences, around 20% of them appearing once. The receptor's source is a female donor with Graves disease. This chain links TRBV5-1 with TRBJ1-4, with D possibly being TRBD1 (6 bases). Material: peripheral blood mononuclear cells (PBMCs), obtained when the disease was refractory, from a patient treated with antithyroid drugs. CDR3 in amino acids: CASSQTGAWGTNEKLFF. The CDR3 nucleotides are TGCGCCAGCAGCCAGACGGGGGCTTGGGGAACTAATGAAAAACTGTTTTTT.